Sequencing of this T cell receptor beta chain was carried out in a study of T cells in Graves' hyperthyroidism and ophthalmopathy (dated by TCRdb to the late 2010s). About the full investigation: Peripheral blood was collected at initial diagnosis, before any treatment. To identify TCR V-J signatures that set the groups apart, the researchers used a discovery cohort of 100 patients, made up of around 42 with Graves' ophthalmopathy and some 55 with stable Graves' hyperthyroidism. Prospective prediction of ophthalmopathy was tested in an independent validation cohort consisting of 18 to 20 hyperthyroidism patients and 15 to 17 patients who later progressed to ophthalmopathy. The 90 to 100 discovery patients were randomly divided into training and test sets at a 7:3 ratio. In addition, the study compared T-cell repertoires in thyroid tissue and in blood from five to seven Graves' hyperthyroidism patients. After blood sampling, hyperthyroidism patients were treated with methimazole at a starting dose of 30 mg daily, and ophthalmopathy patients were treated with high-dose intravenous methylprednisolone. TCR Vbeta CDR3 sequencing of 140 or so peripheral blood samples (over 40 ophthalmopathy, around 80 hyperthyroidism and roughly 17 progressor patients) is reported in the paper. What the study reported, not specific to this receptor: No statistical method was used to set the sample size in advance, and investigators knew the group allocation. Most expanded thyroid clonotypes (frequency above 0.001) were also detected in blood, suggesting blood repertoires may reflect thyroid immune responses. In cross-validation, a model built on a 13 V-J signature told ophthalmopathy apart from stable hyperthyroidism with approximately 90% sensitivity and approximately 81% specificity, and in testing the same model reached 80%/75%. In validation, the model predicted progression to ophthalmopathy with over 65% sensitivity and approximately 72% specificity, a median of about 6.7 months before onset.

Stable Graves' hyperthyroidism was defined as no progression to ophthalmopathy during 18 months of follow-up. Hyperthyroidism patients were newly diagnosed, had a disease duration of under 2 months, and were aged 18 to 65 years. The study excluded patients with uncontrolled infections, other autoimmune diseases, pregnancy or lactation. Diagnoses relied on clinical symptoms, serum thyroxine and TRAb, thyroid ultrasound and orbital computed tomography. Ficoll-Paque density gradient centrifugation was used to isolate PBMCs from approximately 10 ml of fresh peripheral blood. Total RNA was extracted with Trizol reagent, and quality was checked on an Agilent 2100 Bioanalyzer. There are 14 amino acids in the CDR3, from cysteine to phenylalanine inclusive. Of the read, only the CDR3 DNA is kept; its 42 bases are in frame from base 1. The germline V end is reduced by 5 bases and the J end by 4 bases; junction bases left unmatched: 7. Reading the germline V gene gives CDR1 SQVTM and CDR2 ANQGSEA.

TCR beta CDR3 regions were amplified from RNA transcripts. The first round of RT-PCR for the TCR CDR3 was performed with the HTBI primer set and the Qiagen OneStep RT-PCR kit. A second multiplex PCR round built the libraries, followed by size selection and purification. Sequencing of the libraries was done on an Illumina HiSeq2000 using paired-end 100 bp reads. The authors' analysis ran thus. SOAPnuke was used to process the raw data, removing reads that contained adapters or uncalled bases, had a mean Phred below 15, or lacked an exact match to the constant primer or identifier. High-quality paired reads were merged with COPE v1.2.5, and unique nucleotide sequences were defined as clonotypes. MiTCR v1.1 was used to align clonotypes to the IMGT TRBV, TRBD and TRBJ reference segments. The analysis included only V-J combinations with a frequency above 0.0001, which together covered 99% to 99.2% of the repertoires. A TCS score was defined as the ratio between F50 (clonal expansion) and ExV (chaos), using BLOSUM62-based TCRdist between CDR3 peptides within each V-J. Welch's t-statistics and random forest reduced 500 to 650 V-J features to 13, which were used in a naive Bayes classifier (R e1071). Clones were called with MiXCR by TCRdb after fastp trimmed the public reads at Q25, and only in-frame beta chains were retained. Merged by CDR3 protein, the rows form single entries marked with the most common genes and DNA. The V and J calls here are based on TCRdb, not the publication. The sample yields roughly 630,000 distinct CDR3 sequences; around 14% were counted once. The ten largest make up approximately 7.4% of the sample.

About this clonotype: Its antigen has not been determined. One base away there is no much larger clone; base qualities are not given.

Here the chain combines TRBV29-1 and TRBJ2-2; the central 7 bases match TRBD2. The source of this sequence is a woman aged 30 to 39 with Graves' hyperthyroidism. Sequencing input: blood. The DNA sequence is TGCAGCGTTAAACTAGCGCAAATCACCGGGGAGCTGTTTTTT. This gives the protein CSVKLAQITGELFF.